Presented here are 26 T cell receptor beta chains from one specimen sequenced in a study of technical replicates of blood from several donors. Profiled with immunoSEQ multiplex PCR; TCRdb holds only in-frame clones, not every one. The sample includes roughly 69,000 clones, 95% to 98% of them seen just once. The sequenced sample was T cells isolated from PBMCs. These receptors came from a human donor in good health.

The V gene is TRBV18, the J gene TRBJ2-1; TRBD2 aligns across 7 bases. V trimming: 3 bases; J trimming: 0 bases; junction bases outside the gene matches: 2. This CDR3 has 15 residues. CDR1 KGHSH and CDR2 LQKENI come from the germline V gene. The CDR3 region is CASSPREPSYNEQFF. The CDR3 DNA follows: TGTGCCAGCTCACCGCGGGAGCCCTCCTACAATGAGCAGTTCTTC.

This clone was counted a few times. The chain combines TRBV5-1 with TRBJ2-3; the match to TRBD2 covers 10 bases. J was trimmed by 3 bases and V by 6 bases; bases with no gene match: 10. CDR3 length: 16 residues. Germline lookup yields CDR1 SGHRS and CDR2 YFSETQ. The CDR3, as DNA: TGCGCCAGCAACGGGGAAGCGGGAGGGGATACAGATACGCAGTATTTT. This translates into CASNGEAGGDTDTQYF.

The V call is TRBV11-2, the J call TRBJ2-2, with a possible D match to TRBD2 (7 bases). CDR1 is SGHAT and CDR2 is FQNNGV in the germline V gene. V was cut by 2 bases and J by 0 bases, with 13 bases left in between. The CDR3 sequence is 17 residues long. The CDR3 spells CASSLRQGTTNTGELFF. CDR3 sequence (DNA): TGTGCCAGCAGCTTACGCCAGGGGACTACGAACACCGGGGAGCTGTTTTTT.

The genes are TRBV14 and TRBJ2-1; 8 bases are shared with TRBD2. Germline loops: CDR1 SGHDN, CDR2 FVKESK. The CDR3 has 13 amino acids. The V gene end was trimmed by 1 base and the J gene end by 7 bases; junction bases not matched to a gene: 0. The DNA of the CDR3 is TGTGCCAGCAGCCAAGGACTAGCGAATGAGCAGTTCTTC. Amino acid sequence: CASSQGLANEQFF.

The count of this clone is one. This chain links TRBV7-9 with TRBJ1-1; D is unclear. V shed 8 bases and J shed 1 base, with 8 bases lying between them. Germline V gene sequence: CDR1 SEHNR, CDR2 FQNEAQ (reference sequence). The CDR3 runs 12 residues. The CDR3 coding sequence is TGTGCCAGCTTTACAGCGAACACTGAAGCTTTCTTT. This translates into CASFTANTEAFF.

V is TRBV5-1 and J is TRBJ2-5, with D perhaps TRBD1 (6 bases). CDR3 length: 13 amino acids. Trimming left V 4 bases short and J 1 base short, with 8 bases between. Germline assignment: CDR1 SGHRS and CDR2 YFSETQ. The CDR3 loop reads CASSADSQETQYF. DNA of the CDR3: TGCGCCAGCAGCGCGGACAGCCAAGAGACCCAGTACTTC.

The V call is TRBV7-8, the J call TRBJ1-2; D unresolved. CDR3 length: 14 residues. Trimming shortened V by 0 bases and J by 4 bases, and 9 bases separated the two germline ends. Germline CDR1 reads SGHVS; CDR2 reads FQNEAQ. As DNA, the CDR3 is TGTGCCAGCAGCTTAGCAAGTACTCCCTATGGCTACACCTTC. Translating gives CASSLASTPYGYTF.

CDR3 in amino acids: CASRWVAGGTGELFF. The CDR3 DNA reads as TGTGCCAGCAGATGGGTAGCGGGAGGCACCGGGGAGCTGTTTTTT. The chain recombines TRBV27 with TRBJ2-2, with 10 bases that match TRBD2. After removal of 6 bases from V and 4 bases from J, the junction contained 5 bases not matched to a gene. Germline V gives CDR1 MNHEY, CDR2 SMNVEV (reference sequence). CDR3 length: 15 amino acids.

The CDR3 nucleotides read TGTGCCAGCAGCCGTAGCGGGGAGAGAGCAGATACGCAGTATTTT. This gives the protein CASSRSGERADTQYF. The chain joins TRBV7-2 to TRBJ2-3; TRBD2 matches 8 bases. V was clipped by 5 bases and J by 4 bases; unmatched bases: 8. The CDR3 runs 15 residues. Germline CDR1 and CDR2: SGHTA and FQGNSA.

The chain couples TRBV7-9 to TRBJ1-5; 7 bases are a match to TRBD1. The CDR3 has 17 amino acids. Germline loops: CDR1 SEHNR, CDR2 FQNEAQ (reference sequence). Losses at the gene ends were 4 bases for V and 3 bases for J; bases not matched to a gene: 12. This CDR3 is CASSSLRDRRYNQPQHF. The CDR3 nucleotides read TGTGCCAGCAGCTCACTCCGGGACAGAAGATACAATCAGCCCCAGCATTTT.

The CDR3 sequence: CASSLFSAASYEQYF. CDR3 bases: TGTGCCAGCAGTTTGTTCTCCGCGGCGTCGTACGAGCAGTACTTC. J is TRBJ2-7 and V is TRBV28; D is uncertain. Between the trimmed V and J ends, which lost 3 bases and 4 bases, there was a span of 16 bases. This CDR3 is built from 15 residues. The germline V gene has CDR1 MDHEN and CDR2 SYDVKM. Full variable domain (rest looked up from reference TRBV28 and TRBJ2-7): DVKVTQSSRYLVKRTGEKVFLECVQDMDHENMFWYRQDPGLGLRLIYFSYDVKMKEKGDIPEGYSVSREKKERFSLILESASTNQTSMYLCASSLFSAASYEQYFGPGTRLTVT.

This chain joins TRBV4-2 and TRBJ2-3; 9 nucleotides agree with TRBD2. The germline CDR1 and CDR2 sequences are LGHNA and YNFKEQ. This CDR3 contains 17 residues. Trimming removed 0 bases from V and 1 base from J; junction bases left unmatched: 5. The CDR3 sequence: CASSQDRVAGGTDTQYF. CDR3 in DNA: TGTGCCAGCAGCCAAGATCGGGTAGCGGGAGGCACAGATACGCAGTATTTT.

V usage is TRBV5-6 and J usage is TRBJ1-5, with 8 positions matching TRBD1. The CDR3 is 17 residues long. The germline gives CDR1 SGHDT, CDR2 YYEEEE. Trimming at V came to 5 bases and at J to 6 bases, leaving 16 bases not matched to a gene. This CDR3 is CASSSDRGRRLGQPQHF. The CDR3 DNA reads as TGTGCCAGCAGTTCCGACAGGGGACGACGGCTGGGTCAGCCCCAGCATTTT.

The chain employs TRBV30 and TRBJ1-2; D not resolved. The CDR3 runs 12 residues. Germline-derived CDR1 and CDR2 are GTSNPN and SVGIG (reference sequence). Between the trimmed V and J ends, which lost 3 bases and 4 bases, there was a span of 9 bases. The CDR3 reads CAWRTPIYGYTF. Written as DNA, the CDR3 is TGTGCCTGGAGGACACCGATCTATGGCTACACCTTC.

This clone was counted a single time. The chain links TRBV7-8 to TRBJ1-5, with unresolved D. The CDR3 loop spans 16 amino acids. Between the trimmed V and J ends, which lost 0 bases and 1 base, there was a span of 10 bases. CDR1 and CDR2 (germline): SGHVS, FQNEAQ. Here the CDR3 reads CASSLAQRRSNQPQHF. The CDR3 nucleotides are TGTGCCAGCAGCTTAGCCCAGCGGAGAAGCAATCAGCCCCAGCATTTT.

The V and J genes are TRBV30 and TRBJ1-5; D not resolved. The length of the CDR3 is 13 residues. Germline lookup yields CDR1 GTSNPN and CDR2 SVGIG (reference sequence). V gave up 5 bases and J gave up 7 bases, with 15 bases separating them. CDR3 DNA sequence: TGTGCCTGGGGTTCCGCCCCTAACCAGCCCCAGCATTTT. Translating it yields CAWGSAPNQPQHF.

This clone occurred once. The CDR3 sequence: CASSTNRDTNTGELFF. The DNA for the CDR3 is TGTGCCAGCAGTACCAACCGGGACACAAACACCGGGGAGCTGTTTTTT. The rearrangement links TRBV27 to TRBJ2-2; D possibly corresponds to TRBD1 (6 bases). With 5 bases removed from V and 2 bases from J, the gap between germline ends came to 15 bases. The CDR3 totals 16 residues. Germline V gene lookup returns CDR1 MNHEY and CDR2 SMNVEV (reference sequence).

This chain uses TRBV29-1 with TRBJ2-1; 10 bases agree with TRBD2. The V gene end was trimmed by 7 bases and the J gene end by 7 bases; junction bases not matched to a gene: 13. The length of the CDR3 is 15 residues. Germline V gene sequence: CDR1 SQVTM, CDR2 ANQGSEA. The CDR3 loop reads CSALGLASGGNEQFF. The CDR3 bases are TGCAGCGCCCTGGGACTAGCGAGTGGGGGGAATGAGCAGTTCTTC.

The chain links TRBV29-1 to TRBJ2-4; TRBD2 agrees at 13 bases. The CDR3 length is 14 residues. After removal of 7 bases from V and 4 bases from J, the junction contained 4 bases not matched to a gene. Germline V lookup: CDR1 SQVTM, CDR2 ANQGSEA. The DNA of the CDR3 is TGCAGCGCAGGACTAGCGGGAGTTAAAAACATTCAGTACTTC. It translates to CSAGLAGVKNIQYF.

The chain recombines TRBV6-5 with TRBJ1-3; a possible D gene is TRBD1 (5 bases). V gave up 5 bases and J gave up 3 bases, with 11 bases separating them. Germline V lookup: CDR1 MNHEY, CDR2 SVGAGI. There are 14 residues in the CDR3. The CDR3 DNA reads TGTGCCAGCAGTCGCGGGGCTGGTGGAAACACCATATATTTT. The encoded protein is CASSRGAGGNTIYF.

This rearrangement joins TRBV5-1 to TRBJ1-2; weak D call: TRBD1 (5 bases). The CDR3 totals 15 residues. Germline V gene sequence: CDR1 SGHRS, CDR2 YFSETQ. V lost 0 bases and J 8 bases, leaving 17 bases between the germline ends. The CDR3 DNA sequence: TGCGCCAGCAGCTTGGCCCTGCCAGGGCGCCAAGGCTACACCTTC. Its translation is CASSLALPGRQGYTF.

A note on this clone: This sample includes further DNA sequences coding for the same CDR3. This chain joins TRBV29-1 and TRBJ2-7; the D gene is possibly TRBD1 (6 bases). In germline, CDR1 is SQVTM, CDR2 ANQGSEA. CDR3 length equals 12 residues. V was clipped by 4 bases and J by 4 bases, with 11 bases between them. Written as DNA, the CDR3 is TGCAGCGTTGTAGGGGGATCGTACGAGCAGTACTTC. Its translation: CSVVGGSYEQYF.

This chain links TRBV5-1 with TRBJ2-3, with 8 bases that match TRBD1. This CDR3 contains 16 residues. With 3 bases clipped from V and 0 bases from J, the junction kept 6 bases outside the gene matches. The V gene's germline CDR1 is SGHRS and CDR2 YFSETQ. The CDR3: CASSWGDRSSTDTQYF. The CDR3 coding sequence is TGCGCCAGCAGCTGGGGGGACAGGTCTAGCACAGATACGCAGTATTTT.

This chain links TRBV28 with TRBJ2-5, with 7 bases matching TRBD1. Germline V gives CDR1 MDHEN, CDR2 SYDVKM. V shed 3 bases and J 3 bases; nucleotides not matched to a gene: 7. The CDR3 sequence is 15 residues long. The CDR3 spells CASSLPGTAEETQYF. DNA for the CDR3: TGTGCCAGCAGTTTGCCCGGGACAGCCGAAGAGACCCAGTACTTC.

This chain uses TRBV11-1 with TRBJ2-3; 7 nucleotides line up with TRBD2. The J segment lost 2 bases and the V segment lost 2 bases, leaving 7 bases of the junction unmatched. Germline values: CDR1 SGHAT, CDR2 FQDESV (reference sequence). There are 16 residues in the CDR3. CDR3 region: CASSLRPAGITDTQYF. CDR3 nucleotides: TGTGCCAGCAGCTTAAGGCCAGCGGGAATCACAGATACGCAGTATTTT.

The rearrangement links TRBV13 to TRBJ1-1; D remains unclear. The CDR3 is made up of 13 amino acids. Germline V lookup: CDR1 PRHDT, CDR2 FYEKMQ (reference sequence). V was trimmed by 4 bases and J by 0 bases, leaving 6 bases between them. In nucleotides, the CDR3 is TGTGCCAGCAGCTACGACATGAACACTGAAGCTTTCTTT. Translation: CASSYDMNTEAFF.